The rows below give T cell receptor beta chains drawn from one sample of a study of blood T cell repertoires in COVID-19. TCRdb keeps only in-frame clones here, not all; method: immunoSEQ multiplex PCR. The table has about 200,000 clones, 70% to 85% seen once; the top ten hold about 12%. Sequenced sample: peripheral blood. The receptor set was obtained from a human donor in a cohort sampled during active COVID-19. Each CDR3 is given with its conserved first and last residue. A D gene is named only where the DNA matches it firmly. The size entry is marked missing in some rows and otherwise reads once, few, many or a size class.

j_gene | abundance | v_gene | d_gene | CDR3nt | CDR3aa
TRBJ2-7 | . | TRBV28 | . | TGTGCCAGCAGTCCTCCAGGGGCTGGGTCCTACGAGCAGTACTTC | CASSPPGAGSYEQYF
TRBJ2-5 | . | TRBV10-1 | TRBD1 | TGCGCCAGCAGTCCGGACAGGGTGATCCAGTACTTC | CASSPDRVIQYF
TRBJ2-7 | few | TRBV14 | TRBD2 | TGTGCCAGCAGCCAAGGAAGCGGGAGGGTGTATGAGCAGTACTTC | CASSQGSGRVYEQYF
TRBJ2-1 | . | TRBV27 | TRBD2 | TGTGCCAGCAGTTCCGATAGGGCGGGAGGGTACAATGAGCAGTTCTTC | CASSSDRAGGYNEQFF
TRBJ2-2 | . | TRBV21-1 | . | TGTGCCAGCAGCAAAGCTCAGTCCTACAGGGAGTTTCTATCGAACACCGGGGAGCTGTTTTTT | CASSKAQSYREFLSNTGELFF
TRBJ2-7 | . | TRBV2 | TRBD2 | TGTGCCAGCAGTGCGGGCGGGAGCGGGTCCTACGAGCAGTACTTC | CASSAGGSGSYEQYF
TRBJ1-2 | . | TRBV5-4 | . | TGTGCCAGCAGCTTGGCGGGGGGGTTGAACTATGGCTACACCTTC | CASSLAGGLNYGYTF
TRBJ2-1 | . | TRBV5-1 | TRBD2 | TGCGCCAGCAGCTTGGAAGTAGGTAGCGGGGGTGAGCAGTTCTTC | CASSLEVGSGGEQFF
TRBJ1-2 | . | TRBV29-1 | . | TGCAGCGTTGCCGGGACATTTAACTATGGCTACACCTTC | CSVAGTFNYGYTF
TRBJ2-1 | . | TRBV19 | TRBD1 | TGTGCCAGTAGTAGGACCTCCGGGACAGGTAATGAGCAGTTCTTC | CASSRTSGTGNEQFF
TRBJ2-3 | . | TRBV29-1 | TRBD1 | TGCAGCGTTTGGGACAGGGGTCTTAGCGGGTCCAGCACAGATACGCAGTATTTT | CSVWDRGLSGSSTDTQYF
TRBJ2-6 | . | TRBV13 | . | TGTGCCAGCAGCTTCGTCCGTTCTGGGGCCAACGTCCTGACTTTC | CASSFVRSGANVLTF
TRBJ2-3 | . | TRBV5-1 | TRBD2 | TGCGCCAGCAGCTTGGCCGCGGGGGGCTGGGCAGATACGCAGTATTTT | CASSLAAGGWADTQYF
TRBJ1-3 | once | TRBV3-1/TRBV3-2 | . | TGTGCCAGCAGGCTTTCGACAGGCTCTGGAAACACCATATATTTT | CASRLSTGSGNTIYF
TRBJ2-7 | . | TRBV2 | TRBD2 | TGTGCCGGGGGGGACCTCTACGAGCAGTACTTC | CAGGDLYEQYF
TRBJ2-2 | . | TRBV5-5 | TRBD2 | TGTGCCAGCAGCTTGCGATCGCTAGCGGGAAGCACCGGGGAGCTGTTTTTT | CASSLRSLAGSTGELFF
TRBJ2-7 | . | TRBV5-1 | TRBD2 | TGCGCCAGCAGCTTGGCCCTAGCGGAGACCTACGAGCAGTACTTC | CASSLALAETYEQYF
TRBJ2-7 | once | TRBV4-1 | TRBD1 | TGCGCCAGCAGCCAAGATCCAAGGGGGCAAGAGCAGTACTTC | CASSQDPRGQEQYF
TRBJ2-2 | few | TRBV7-8 | TRBD2 | TGTGCCAGCAGCCATCCGGGAGGAATGGCCGGGGAGCTGTTTTTT | CASSHPGGMAGELFF
TRBJ1-6 | . | TRBV27 | TRBD1 | TGTGCCAGCCTCGACAGGGGGCTACCCTATAATTCACCCCTCCACTTT | CASLDRGLPYNSPLHF
TRBJ2-5 | . | TRBV5-1 | . | TGCGCCAGCAGCTTAGGGGCAGTTCCAGAGACCCAGTACTTC | CASSLGAVPETQYF
TRBJ1-2 | . | TRBV14 | . | TGTGCCAGCAGCCCCGACAGGATCGGCTACACCTTC | CASSPDRIGYTF
TRBJ1-5 | . | TRBV28 | . | TGTGCCAGCAGTATACCCCTAGGGAGGGAACCCCAGCATTTT | CASSIPLGREPQHF
TRBJ2-7 | . | TRBV6-6 | TRBD1 | TGTGCCAGCAGAACCGGGGGACAGGGTAGCGAGCAGTACTTC | CASRTGGQGSEQYF
TRBJ1-2 | . | TRBV18 | . | TGTGCCAGCTCACGGACAAGGACCGAGGAGGGCTACACCTTC | CASSRTRTEEGYTF
TRBJ2-1 | . | TRBV7-6 | TRBD2 | TGTGCCAGCAGCTCGGGACTAGCGGGAGGGTACAATGAGCAGTTCTTC | CASSSGLAGGYNEQFF
TRBJ1-2 | . | TRBV27 | TRBD1 | TGTGCCAGCAGTTTCGGACACACAACAGGGGTATTTGGCTACACCTTC | CASSFGHTTGVFGYTF
TRBJ1-6 | few | TRBV29-1 | . | TGCAGCGTCGCCAACGGGTCGGCTCACTCCTATAATTCACCCCTCCACTTT | CSVANGSAHSYNSPLHF
TRBJ2-1 | . | TRBV24-1 | TRBD2 | TGTGCCACCAGTGATTATGGGACTAGCGGGAGGTCCTTTCTGGATGAGCAGTTCTTC | CATSDYGTSGRSFLDEQFF
TRBJ2-7 | . | TRBV20-1 | . | TGCAGTGCTAGCGGGAGCGACGAGCAGTACTTC | CSASGSDEQYF
TRBJ2-3 | . | TRBV5-4 | . | TGTGCCAGCAGCTGGGGAGTAGGGCTGGATACGCAGTATTTT | CASSWGVGLDTQYF
TRBJ2-7 | . | TRBV5-1 | TRBD2 | TGCGCCAGCAGCTTCAGACCGGGACGGCTAGCGGAAGAGCAGTACTTC | CASSFRPGRLAEEQYF
TRBJ2-7 | . | TRBV4-1 | TRBD2 | TGCGCCAGCAGCCGCGGGACTAGCGGGAGAGCAGACTACGAGCAGTACTTC | CASSRGTSGRADYEQYF
TRBJ1-2 | . | TRBV7-2 | . | TGTGCCAGCACCCCCGTCCAGGGTTATGGCTACACCTTC | CASTPVQGYGYTF
TRBJ1-4 | . | TRBV11-2 | TRBD1 | TGTGCCAGCAGCCCCGACAGGGGTGAAAAACTGTTTTTT | CASSPDRGEKLFF
TRBJ2-5 | once | TRBV27 | . | TGTGCCAGCAGTCCCTACGGAGAGACCCAGTACTTC | CASSPYGETQYF
TRBJ1-6 | . | TRBV30 | . | TGTGCCTGGAGTCTTGGGACTTTTAATTCACCCCTCCACTTT | CAWSLGTFNSPLHF
TRBJ2-7 | . | TRBV2 | . | TGTGCCAGCAGGGTGGCGCGGCACCCTAGCTCCTACGAGCAGTACTTC | CASRVARHPSSYEQYF
TRBJ1-1 | . | TRBV10-2 | . | TGCGCCAGCAGTGAGTCGATGGTCAGGCTGAACACTGAAGCTTTCTTT | CASSESMVRLNTEAFF
TRBJ2-7 | medium-sized | TRBV27 | . | TGTGCCAGCAGTTTGGGGCCCCACTACGAGCAGTACTTC | CASSLGPHYEQYF
TRBJ2-7 | once | TRBV18 | . | TGTGCCAGCTCACCTAGAGAGGGTGCCTACGAGCAGTACTTC | CASSPREGAYEQYF
TRBJ2-7 | . | TRBV6-5 | TRBD1 | TGTGCCAGCAGCAGACAGGGTAACTACGAGCAGTACTTC | CASSRQGNYEQYF
TRBJ2-7 | . | TRBV5-5 | . | TGTGCCAGCAGCCACTCCTACGAGCAGTACTTC | CASSHSYEQYF
TRBJ1-6 | . | TRBV27 | . | TGTGCCAGCAGTTATCGGGAGGGCCGCTCCTATAATTCACCCCTCCACTTT | CASSYREGRSYNSPLHF
TRBJ1-2 | . | TRBV3-1/TRBV3-2 | TRBD1 | TGTGCCAGCAGCTTAATGTGGCTTACAGGGGAGGACAACTATGGCTACACCTTC | CASSLMWLTGEDNYGYTF
TRBJ2-1 | once | TRBV20-1 | TRBD2 | TGCAGGGCGGGAGGGAGCAATGAGCAGTTCTTC | CRAGGSNEQFF
TRBJ2-1 | . | TRBV2 | . | TGTGCCATCGGGGGTGGGCGAGACTACAATGAGCAGTTCTTC | CAIGGGRDYNEQFF
TRBJ2-3 | few | TRBV6-1 | TRBD2 | TGTGCCAGCAGTGCCAAGACTAGCGGGAGTGGTGATACGCAGTATTTT | CASSAKTSGSGDTQYF
TRBJ1-2 | once | TRBV9 | . | TGTGCCAGCAGCCCGATGGACAAAGGCTATGGCTACACCTTC | CASSPMDKGYGYTF
TRBJ2-7 | few | TRBV3-1/TRBV3-2 | . | TGTGCCAGCAGCCAAGGGGTCGGGAGCATCTACGAGCAGTACTTC | CASSQGVGSIYEQYF
TRBJ2-1 | . | TRBV4-1 | . | TGCGCCAGCAGCCAAGTTCAATTGGAGCCTGGGTTCTTC | CASSQVQLEPGFF
TRBJ2-7 | . | TRBV19 | TRBD1 | TGTGCCAGTAGTCGAGGGGGCCCTAAGAACGAGCAGTACTTC | CASSRGGPKNEQYF
TRBJ1-5 | few | TRBV28 | . | TGTGCCAGCACCCAAAGGGTCTCGGCAGGGCGGAATCAGCCCCAGCATTTT | CASTQRVSAGRNQPQHF
TRBJ2-1 | . | TRBV6-2/TRBV6-3 | . | TGTGCCAGCAGTTATGGGACTCCTTCCTACAATGAGCAGTTCTTC | CASSYGTPSYNEQFF
TRBJ2-3 | . | TRBV10-1 | TRBD1 | TGCGCCAGCAGTGATGACAGGGGGCGCGCAGATACGCAGTATTTT | CASSDDRGRADTQYF